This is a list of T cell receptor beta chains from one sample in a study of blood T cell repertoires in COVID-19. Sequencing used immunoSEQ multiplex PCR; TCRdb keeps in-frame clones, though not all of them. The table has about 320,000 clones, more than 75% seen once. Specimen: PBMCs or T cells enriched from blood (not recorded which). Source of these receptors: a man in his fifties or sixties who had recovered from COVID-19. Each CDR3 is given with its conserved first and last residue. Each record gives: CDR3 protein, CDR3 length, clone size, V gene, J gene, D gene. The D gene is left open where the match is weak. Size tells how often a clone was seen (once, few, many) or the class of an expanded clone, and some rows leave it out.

CASSIDRVGTEAFF	14	-	TRBV6-6	TRBJ1-1	TRBD1
CASSYTRESTGELFF	15	-	TRBV11-2	TRBJ2-2	-
CASSQAPTGGGNSPLHF	17	-	TRBV4-2	TRBJ1-6	-
CASSLGVKETQYF	13	-	TRBV7-2	TRBJ2-5	-
CASSSPWRGDTDTQYF	16	few	TRBV27	TRBJ2-3	TRBD2
CASSVTSGEYNEQFF	15	-	TRBV2	TRBJ2-1	TRBD2
CASSLLTGGRTEAFF	15	-	TRBV28	TRBJ1-1	TRBD1
CASSRPGGRNTEAFF	15	-	TRBV19	TRBJ1-1	TRBD1
CASSLDQGINEQFF	14	-	TRBV5-1	TRBJ2-1	-
CASSDSFRYTF	11	-	TRBV6-4	TRBJ1-2	-
CASSVQGSSYEQYF	14	-	TRBV9	TRBJ2-7	-
CASSRQGWYGNEQFF	15	-	TRBV6-5	TRBJ2-1	TRBD1
CASSLSTLQETQYF	14	-	TRBV28	TRBJ2-5	-
CASSSPWTGVGNTF	14	-	TRBV7-2	TRBJ1-2	TRBD1
CASSVMVQGRGNTEAFF	17	-	TRBV2	TRBJ1-1	-
CASSPLLGEKLFF	13	-	TRBV7-9	TRBJ1-4	-
CASSEYGSMSYNEQFF	16	-	TRBV6-1	TRBJ2-1	-
CASSVGTTLFF	11	few	TRBV7-9	TRBJ2-1	TRBD2
CASSQSRDSHESSGNTIYF	19	-	TRBV6-6	TRBJ1-3	TRBD1
CASSPPDRFYEQYF	14	-	TRBV28	TRBJ2-7	-
CASSLRSREETQYF	14	-	TRBV5-4	TRBJ2-5	-
CATSRVRGWSAEAFF	15	-	TRBV15	TRBJ1-1	-
CASSPLGRGIRETQYF	16	-	TRBV9	TRBJ2-5	-
CASSYSGRVQETQYF	15	-	TRBV6-5	TRBJ2-5	-
CASSIRPDYSRGTEAFF	17	once	TRBV19	TRBJ1-1	-
CASSQGTSGTYEQYF	15	-	TRBV4-2	TRBJ2-7	TRBD2
CAISWTGTTGEQFF	14	-	TRBV10-3	TRBJ2-1	TRBD1
CSVWTVPEAFF	11	-	TRBV29-1	TRBJ1-1	-
CASSLRMGVGNTEAFF	16	many	TRBV7-6	TRBJ1-1	-
CAWKVQGFSPLHF	13	-	TRBV30	TRBJ1-6	-
CASSNSQGPYGYTF	14	-	TRBV6-6	TRBJ1-2	TRBD1
CASSDPGYEQYF	12	-	TRBV6-4	TRBJ2-7	-
CASSVGQGIEAFF	13	-	TRBV2	TRBJ1-1	TRBD1
CASSLGNGLPNEKLFF	16	-	TRBV5-1	TRBJ1-4	-
CASSANRGNYGYTF	14	-	TRBV7-2	TRBJ1-2	TRBD1
CASSSTPGTTYGYTF	15	-	TRBV7-2	TRBJ1-2	-
CASSLLGQGMYEQYF	15	-	TRBV5-1	TRBJ2-7	TRBD1
CSVAGGGYNEQFF	13	-	TRBV29-1	TRBJ2-1	TRBD1
CASNFDPYTGELFF	14	-	TRBV9	TRBJ2-2	-
CASSLAGYGYTF	12	-	TRBV13	TRBJ1-2	-
CASSPETFSGNTIYF	15	few	TRBV5-5	TRBJ1-3	-